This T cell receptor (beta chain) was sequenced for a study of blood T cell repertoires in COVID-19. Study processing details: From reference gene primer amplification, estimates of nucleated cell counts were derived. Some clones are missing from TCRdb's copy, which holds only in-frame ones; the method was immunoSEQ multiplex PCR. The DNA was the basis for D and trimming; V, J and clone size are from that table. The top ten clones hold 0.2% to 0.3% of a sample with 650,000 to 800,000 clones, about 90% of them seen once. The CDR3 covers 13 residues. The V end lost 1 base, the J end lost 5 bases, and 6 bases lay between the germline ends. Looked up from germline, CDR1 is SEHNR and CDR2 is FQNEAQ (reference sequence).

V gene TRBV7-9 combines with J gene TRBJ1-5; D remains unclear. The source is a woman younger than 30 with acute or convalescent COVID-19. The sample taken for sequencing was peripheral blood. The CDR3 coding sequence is TGTGCCAGCAGCTTAGGGGCAGATCAGCCCCAGCATTTT. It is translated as CASSLGADQPQHF. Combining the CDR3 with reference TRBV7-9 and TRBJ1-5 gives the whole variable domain DTGVSQNPRHKITKRGQNVTFRCDPISEHNRLYWYRQTLGQGPEFLTYFQNEAQLEKSRLLSDRFSAERPKGSFSTLEIQRTEQGDSAMYLCASSLGADQPQHFGDGTRLSIL.